Here is one T cell receptor (beta chain) with its context. Its antigen is unknown. The data are from a study of identical twins. Study-level results: Zero-insertion results could be subject to partial confounding by invariant MAIT and iNKT cells. Instead of following the same donors, the conclusions were based on cross-sectional statistical analysis.

Germline CDR1 MNHEY, CDR2 SMNVEV (reference sequence). V was shortened by 5 bases and J by 3 bases, with 17 bases between the two germline ends. The CDR3 runs to 16 residues. A universal primer site came from template switching; cDNA carried unique molecular identifiers. In TCRdb, the 5' RACE reads were re-called with MiXCR into one record per CDR3 protein. Altogether around 1.7 million distinct CDR3 sequences are present, around 29% being singletons, with the ten largest covering 0.25% to 0.3%. All donors were healthy Caucasians. V usage is TRBV27 and J usage is TRBJ2-1, with D perhaps TRBD1 (8 bases). The sequence was obtained from a newborn girl in good health. Sequencing used cord blood. CDR3 protein: CASSPRQGRVYNEQFF. CDR3 sequence (DNA): TGTGCCAGCAGTCCACGACAGGGGAGGGTCTACAATGAGCAGTTCTTC.